The 25 T cell receptor beta chains presented below share a single source sample, sequenced in a study of CD8 T cells in Susac syndrome. The RNA input was about 0.5 to 1 ug, and it was reverse transcribed with random hexamers. TCRdb itself ran the immunoSEQ multiplex PCR reads through MiXCR, one entry per CDR3 protein. Counted here are around 150,000 distinct CDR3 sequences, around 94% occurring once; the ten biggest clones make up 0.08% to 0.095%. Sequenced: CD4+ T cells from PBMCs. Every receptor here comes from a human donor with multiple sclerosis.

This clonotype was picked up a small number of times. The rearrangement links TRBV10-3 to TRBJ2-7; perhaps TRBD2 as D (6 bases). The CDR3 covers 15 residues. Germline values: CDR1 ENHRY, CDR2 SYGVKD. The ends were cut back, 0 bases at V and 2 bases at J, with 11 bases in the middle. CDR3: CAISESEGRTYEQYF. For the CDR3, the DNA is TGTGCCATCAGTGAGTCGGAGGGCAGAACCTACGAGCAGTACTTC.

The gene calls are TRBV5-1 and TRBJ2-2; 7 nucleotides line up with TRBD1. Germline-derived CDR1 and CDR2 are SGHRS and YFSETQ. V shed 5 bases, J shed 7 bases, and the junction held 8 bases outside the gene matches. The CDR3 loop spans 14 amino acids. DNA of the CDR3: TGCGCCAGCAGTGAACAGGGGCGGATCGGGGAGCTGTTTTTT. Amino acids: CASSEQGRIGELFF.

The V gene is TRBV6-1, the J gene TRBJ2-1; D is possibly TRBD1 (6 bases). In germline, CDR1 is MNHNS, CDR2 SASEGT. V dropped 4 bases and J dropped 10 bases, with 14 bases sitting between them. This CDR3 contains 13 residues. DNA of the CDR3: TGTGCCAGCAGTGGATCGACAGGAAGAGAGCAGTTCTTC. Translated: CASSGSTGREQFF.

CDR3 residues: CASSYSRTVQFPYF. Here the CDR3 DNA reads TGTGCCAGCAGTTACTCGAGGACAGTACAGTTCCCGTACTTC. J is TRBJ2-7 and V is TRBV6-5, with D possibly being TRBD1 (6 bases). V was pared by 0 bases and J by 12 bases, with 18 bases between. Germline CDR1 and CDR2: MNHEY and SVGAGI. This CDR3 is built from 14 residues.

This chain links TRBV3-1 with TRBJ2-1; TRBD2 matches 7 bases. After removal of 4 bases from V and 0 bases from J, the junction contained 3 bases not matched to a gene. This CDR3 has 15 amino acids. CDR1 LGHDT and CDR2 YNNKEL come from the germline V gene (reference sequence). The CDR3 region is CASSPGTNSYNEQFF. The CDR3, as DNA: TGTGCCAGCAGCCCTGGGACTAACTCCTACAATGAGCAGTTCTTC.

The DNA for the CDR3 is TGTGCCAGCAGTTTGGGACCGACCCAGTACTTC. Its translation is CASSLGPTQYF. The chain carries TRBV6-2 or TRBV6-3 and TRBJ2-5; the D call may be TRBD1 or TRBD2 (5 bases each). V lost 4 bases and J 7 bases, leaving 7 bases between the germline ends. The CDR3 is 11 amino acids. Germline lookup yields CDR1 MNHEY and CDR2 SVGEGT.

This clonotype was detected a few times. The chain uses TRBV5-4 and TRBJ1-1; 10 positions agree with TRBD1. V lost 3 bases, J lost 1 base, and 0 bases stayed unmatched. Looked up from germline, CDR1 is SGHNT and CDR2 is YYREEE (reference sequence). The CDR3 is 14 amino acids. The DNA of the CDR3 is TGTGCCAGCAGCTGGGACAGGGGGAACACTGAAGCTTTCTTT. Translating gives CASSWDRGNTEAFF.

The J gene is TRBJ1-1, the V gene TRBV4-1, with D tentatively TRBD1 (6 bases). Per germline, CDR1 MGHRA and CDR2 YSYEKL. This CDR3 contains 16 residues. The germline V and J ends were trimmed by 4 bases and 1 base, with 16 bases remaining between them. DNA of the CDR3: TGCGCCAGCAGCCCGACCTTTCGGGGGCAGAACACTGAAGCTTTCTTT. Protein sequence: CASSPTFRGQNTEAFF.

The chain has TRBV30 and TRBJ2-6; no definite D call. Germline V CDR1 and CDR2: GTSNPN, SVGIG (reference sequence). Trimming removed 2 bases at V and 1 base at J, with 3 bases between. The CDR3 has 13 amino acids. CDR3 residues: CAWSWSGANVLTF. CDR3 nucleotides: TGTGCCTGGAGTTGGTCTGGGGCCAACGTCCTGACTTTC. Looking up the rest from reference TRBV30 and TRBJ2-6 gives the full variable domain: SQTIHQWPATLVQPVGSPLSLECTVEGTSNPNLYWYRQAAGRGLQLLFYSVGIGQISSEVPQNLSASRPQDRQFILSSKKLLLSDSGFYLCAWSWSGANVLTFGAGSRLTVL.

The gene calls are TRBV5-8 and TRBJ1-4; no reliable D call. CDR3 length equals 15 residues. Looked up from germline, CDR1 is SGHTS and CDR2 is YDEGEE. Trimming pared 6 bases from V and 5 bases from J, leaving 17 bases between. CDR3 loop: CASTMGAASNEKLFF. As DNA, the CDR3 is TGTGCCAGCACCATGGGAGCGGCCAGCAATGAAAAACTGTTTTTT.

V gene TRBV12-3 or TRBV12-4 combines with J gene TRBJ1-2; weak D call: TRBD1 (5 bases). CDR3 size: 12 residues. Trimming pared 5 bases from V and 10 bases from J, leaving 14 bases between. The CDR3 DNA sequence: TGTGCCAGCAGTGGGGCAGGGAATCCCTACACCTTC. As protein: CASSGAGNPYTF.

J is TRBJ2-7 and V is TRBV7-9; tentative D call: TRBD1 (6 bases). Germline V gives CDR1 SEHNR, CDR2 FQNEAQ (reference sequence). The V gene lost 4 bases and the J gene lost 3 bases, with 10 bases spanning the gap. The CDR3 spans 13 residues. CDR3 loop: CASSYGQNYEQYF. The CDR3 region has the DNA TGTGCCAGCAGCTATGGACAGAACTACGAGCAGTACTTC.

The chain links TRBV10-3 to TRBJ2-3; 7 nucleotides agree with TRBD2. V shed 0 bases, J shed 6 bases, and the junction held 3 bases outside the gene matches. CDR1 ENHRY and CDR2 SYGVKD come from the germline V gene. The CDR3 is 14 amino acids. In nucleotides, the CDR3 is TGTGCCATCAGTGAGTCGCGGGGGACCGATACGCAGTATTTT. Protein: CAISESRGTDTQYF.

The chain recombines TRBV10-3 with TRBJ2-1; the D gene is possibly TRBD2 (6 bases). Germline loops: CDR1 ENHRY, CDR2 SYGVKD. CDR3 size: 13 residues. V was trimmed by 6 bases and J by 8 bases, leaving 14 bases between them. The CDR3 here is CAIRGLERDEQFF. CDR3 DNA sequence: TGTGCCATCAGGGGACTGGAGAGGGATGAGCAGTTCTTC.

This rearrangement joins TRBV20-1 to TRBJ2-7; unclear D gene. CDR3 length equals 8 residues. The V end lost 7 bases, the J end lost 7 bases, and 5 bases lay between the germline ends. Germline V lookup: CDR1 DFQATT, CDR2 SNEGSKA (reference sequence). The CDR3 coding sequence is TGCAGTGTTGCGGAGCAGTACTTC. This gives the protein CSVAEQYF.

Concerning this clonotype: At one boundary the junction diverges from the germline segment, which might be a read error. The rearrangement links TRBV29-1 to TRBJ2-7; maybe TRBD1 (5 bases). The CDR3 is 12 amino acids. The germline V gene encodes CDR1 SQVTM and CDR2 ANQGSEA. CDR3 sequence: CSVGEGVYGQYF. Here the CDR3 DNA reads TGCAGCGTTGGAGAAGGGGTGTACGGGCAGTACTTC.

This clonotype was observed a few times. This chain connects TRBV18 to TRBJ2-7, with 8 positions matching TRBD1. With 6 bases clipped from V and 4 bases from J, the junction kept 8 bases outside the gene matches. The germline V gene has CDR1 KGHSH and CDR2 LQKENI. This CDR3 contains 14 residues. The CDR3 DNA reads TGTGCCAGCTCTCCCGGGACAGGAGCGTACGAGCAGTACTTC. Protein product: CASSPGTGAYEQYF.

The CDR3 nucleotides are TGTGCCAGCAGCCAACATATACAGGGAGTGGGAGAAAAACTGTTTTTT. Translating gives CASSQHIQGVGEKLFF. The V call is TRBV3-1, the J call TRBJ1-4; D possibly corresponds to TRBD1 (6 bases). CDR3 length: 16 amino acids. Deletions cut 2 bases from V and 8 bases from J, with 18 bases between. Per germline, CDR1 LGHDT and CDR2 YNNKEL (reference sequence).

This clonotype was seen a single time. The rearrangement links TRBV28 to TRBJ1-2; 10 nucleotides agree with TRBD1. The CDR3 length is 18 residues. J was trimmed by 4 bases and V by 4 bases; bases with no gene match: 15. Germline V gives CDR1 MDHEN, CDR2 SYDVKM. This CDR3 is CASSSLEGQGRDGYGYTF. The CDR3 DNA is TGTGCCAGCAGTTCCCTCGAGGGACAGGGGCGGGATGGCTATGGCTACACCTTC.

This clonotype was counted a single time. This chain links TRBV5-4 with TRBJ2-2; the match to TRBD1 covers 7 bases. Germline assignment: CDR1 SGHNT and CDR2 YYREEE (reference sequence). V shed 3 bases, J shed 2 bases, and the junction held 4 bases outside the gene matches. The CDR3 has 15 residues. The CDR3 region is CASSSRQGNTGELFF. The CDR3 DNA sequence: TGTGCCAGCAGCTCCAGACAGGGAAACACCGGGGAGCTGTTTTTT.

The V and J genes are TRBV2 and TRBJ2-2, with 11 bases lining up with TRBD2. Germline CDR1 is SNHLY and CDR2 is FYNNEI. Unmatched junction bases numbered 2, after V lost 4 bases and J lost 1 base. This CDR3 has 16 amino acids. The CDR3, as DNA: TGTGCCAGCAGTGTGACTAGCGGGAAGAACACCGGGGAGCTGTTTTTT. Residues: CASSVTSGKNTGELFF.

The chain joins TRBV12-3 or TRBV12-4 to TRBJ1-3, with a weak D call TRBD1 (5 bases). The CDR3 consists of 12 residues. Between the trimmed V and J ends, which lost 8 bases and 4 bases, there was a span of 9 bases. This chain's CDR3 is CASLAGGNTIYF. DNA for the CDR3: TGTGCCAGCCTGGCAGGGGGAAACACCATATATTTT.

The chain links TRBV2 to TRBJ1-5; D unclear. Germline V CDR1 and CDR2: SNHLY, FYNNEI. This CDR3 region has 12 residues. Trimming pared 7 bases from V and 7 bases from J, leaving 11 bases between. The DNA of the CDR3 is TGTGCCAGCACAGTTTCACAACAGCCCCAGCATTTT. It translates to CASTVSQQPQHF.

The V call is TRBV6-2 or TRBV6-3, the J call TRBJ1-1, with D perhaps TRBD1 (5 bases). The CDR3 extends over 13 amino acids. V dropped 6 bases and J dropped 1 base, with 9 bases sitting between them. Germline CDR1 and CDR2: MNHEY and SVGEGT. The CDR3 reads CASRDTQNTEAFF. In DNA, the CDR3 is TGTGCCAGCAGGGACACCCAGAACACTGAAGCTTTCTTT.

The gene calls are TRBV3-1 and TRBJ2-7, with TRBD1 matching over 9 bases. The junction had 4 bases not matched to a gene; V was cut back by 0 bases and J by 10 bases. Germline V gives CDR1 LGHDT, CDR2 YNNKEL (reference sequence). There are 13 residues in the CDR3. In nucleotides, the CDR3 is TGTGCCAGCAGCCAAGAGGGACAGGGAAGACAGTACTTC. It translates to CASSQEGQGRQYF.